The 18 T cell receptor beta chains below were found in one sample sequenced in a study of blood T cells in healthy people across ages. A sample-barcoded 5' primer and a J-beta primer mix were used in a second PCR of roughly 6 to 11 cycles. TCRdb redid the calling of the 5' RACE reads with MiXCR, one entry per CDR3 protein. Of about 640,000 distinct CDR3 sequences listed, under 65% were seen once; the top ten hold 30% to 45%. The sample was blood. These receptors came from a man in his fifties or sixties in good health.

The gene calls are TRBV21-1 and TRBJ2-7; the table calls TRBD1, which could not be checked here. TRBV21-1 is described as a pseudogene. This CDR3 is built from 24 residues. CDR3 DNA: TGTGCCAGCAGCACTAAGCAAAAAACCAAAAACCATACCGCGGACAGGGGGCCCGCCTACGAGCAGTACTTC. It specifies CASSTKQKTKNHTADRGPAYEQYF.

In DNA form, the CDR3 reads TGTGCCAGCAGCTTAGGGAATGACGGACTTCTGCAGTACTTC. Translated: CASSLGNDGLLQYF. The chain uses TRBV5-4 and TRBJ2-4; perhaps TRBD2 as D (5 bases). This CDR3 is built from 14 residues. CDR1 is SGHNT and CDR2 is YYREEE in the germline V gene (reference sequence). V shed 2 bases and J shed 13 bases, with 19 bases lying between them.

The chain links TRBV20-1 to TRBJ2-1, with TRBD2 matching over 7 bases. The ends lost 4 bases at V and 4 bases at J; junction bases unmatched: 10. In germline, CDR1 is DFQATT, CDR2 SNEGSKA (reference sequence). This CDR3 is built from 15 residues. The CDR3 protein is CSATPGTTPYNEQFF. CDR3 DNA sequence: TGCAGTGCTACCCCCGGGACTACTCCTTACAATGAGCAGTTCTTC.

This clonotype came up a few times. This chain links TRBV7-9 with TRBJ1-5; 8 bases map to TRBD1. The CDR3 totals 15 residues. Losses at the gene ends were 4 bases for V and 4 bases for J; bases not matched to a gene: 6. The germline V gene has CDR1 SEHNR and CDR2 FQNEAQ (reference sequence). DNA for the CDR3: TGTGCCAGCAGCTGGGGTACAGGGGGGAATCAGCCCCAGCATTTT. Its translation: CASSWGTGGNQPQHF.

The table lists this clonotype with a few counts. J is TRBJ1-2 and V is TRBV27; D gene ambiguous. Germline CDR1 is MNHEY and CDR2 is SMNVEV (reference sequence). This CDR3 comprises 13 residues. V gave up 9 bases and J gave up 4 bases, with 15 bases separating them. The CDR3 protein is CASKEGPTYGYTF. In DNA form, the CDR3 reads TGTGCCAGTAAGGAGGGTCCCACCTATGGCTACACCTTC.

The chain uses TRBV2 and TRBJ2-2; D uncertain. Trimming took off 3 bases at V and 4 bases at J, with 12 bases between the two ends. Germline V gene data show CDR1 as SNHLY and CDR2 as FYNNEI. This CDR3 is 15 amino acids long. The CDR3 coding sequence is TGTGCCAGCAGTGATGGACCCTCTGGCACCGGGGAGCTGTTTTTT. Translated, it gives CASSDGPSGTGELFF.

The CDR3 region has the DNA TGTGCCACCAGCAGAGATCTCTTTAAGCGGTACACCGGGGAGCTGTTTTTT. Translated: CATSRDLFKRYTGELFF. The chain recombines TRBV15 with TRBJ2-2; D perhaps matches TRBD2 (5 bases). The CDR3 has 17 amino acids. Trimming left V 0 bases short and J 3 bases short, with 14 bases between. Germline V lookup: CDR1 LNHNV, CDR2 YYDKDF (reference sequence). Using reference TRBV15 and TRBJ2-2 for the parts outside the CDR3, the full variable domain is DAMVIQNPRYQVTQFGKPVTLSCSQTLNHNVMYWYQQKSSQAPKLLFHYYDKDFNNEADTPDNFQSRRPNTSFCFLDIRSPGLGDTAMYLCATSRDLFKRYTGELFFGEGSRLTVL.

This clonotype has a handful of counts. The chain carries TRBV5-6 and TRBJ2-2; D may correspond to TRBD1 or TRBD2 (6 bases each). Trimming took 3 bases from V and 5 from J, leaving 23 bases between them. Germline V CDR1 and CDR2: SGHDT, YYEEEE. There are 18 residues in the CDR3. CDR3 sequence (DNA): TGTGCCAGCAGCTCCATTCGGACGGGGGCCTCGGGGACCGGGGAGCTGTTTTTT. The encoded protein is CASSSIRTGASGTGELFF.

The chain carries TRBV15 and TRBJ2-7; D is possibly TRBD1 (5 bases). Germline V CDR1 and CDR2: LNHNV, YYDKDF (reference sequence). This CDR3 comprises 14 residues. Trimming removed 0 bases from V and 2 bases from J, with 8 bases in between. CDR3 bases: TGTGCCACCAGCAGAGATGAACAGGCCTACGAGCAGTACTTC. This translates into CATSRDEQAYEQYF.

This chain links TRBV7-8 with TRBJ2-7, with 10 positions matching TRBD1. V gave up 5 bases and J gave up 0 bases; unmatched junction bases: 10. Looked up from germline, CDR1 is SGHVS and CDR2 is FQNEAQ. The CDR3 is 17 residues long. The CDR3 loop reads CASSQGTGVGSSYEQYF. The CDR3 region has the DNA TGTGCCAGCAGCCAGGGGACAGGGGTAGGAAGCTCCTACGAGCAGTACTTC.

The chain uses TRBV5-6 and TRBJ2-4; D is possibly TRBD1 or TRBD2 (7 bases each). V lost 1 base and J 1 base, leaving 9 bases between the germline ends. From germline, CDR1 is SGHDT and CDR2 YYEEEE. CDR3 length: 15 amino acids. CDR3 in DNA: TGTGCCAGCAGCTTGCAGGGGGGGGCCAAAAACATTCAGTACTTC. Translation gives CASSLQGGAKNIQYF. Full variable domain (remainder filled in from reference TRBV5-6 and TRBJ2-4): DAGVTQSPTHLIKTRGQQVTLRCSPKSGHDTVSWYQQALGQGPQFIFQYYEEEERQRGNFPDRFSGHQFPNYSSELNVNALLLGDSALYLCASSLQGGAKNIQYFGAGTRLSVL.

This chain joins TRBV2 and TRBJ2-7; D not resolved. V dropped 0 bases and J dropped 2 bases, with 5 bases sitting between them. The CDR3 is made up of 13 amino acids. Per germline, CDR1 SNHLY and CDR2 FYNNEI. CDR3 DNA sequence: TGTGCCAGCAGTGAAGCGCGGACCTACGAGCAGTACTTC. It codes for CASSEARTYEQYF.

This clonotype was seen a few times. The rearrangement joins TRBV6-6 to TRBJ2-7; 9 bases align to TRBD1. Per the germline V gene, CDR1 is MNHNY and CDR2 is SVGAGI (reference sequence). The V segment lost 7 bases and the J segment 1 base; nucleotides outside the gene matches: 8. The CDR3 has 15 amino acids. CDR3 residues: CASTTTGGVSYEQYF. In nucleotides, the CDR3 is TGTGCCAGCACCACAACAGGGGGCGTATCCTACGAGCAGTACTTC.

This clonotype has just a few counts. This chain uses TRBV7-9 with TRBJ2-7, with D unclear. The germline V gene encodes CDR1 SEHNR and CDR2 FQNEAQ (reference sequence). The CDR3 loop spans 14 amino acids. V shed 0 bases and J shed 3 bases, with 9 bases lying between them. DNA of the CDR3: TGTGCCAGCAGCTTAGCGGTCGAGCTCTACGAGCAGTACTTC. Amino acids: CASSLAVELYEQYF. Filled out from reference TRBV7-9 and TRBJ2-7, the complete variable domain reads DTGVSQNPRHKITKRGQNVTFRCDPISEHNRLYWYRQTLGQGPEFLTYFQNEAQLEKSRLLSDRFSAERPKGSFSTLEIQRTEQGDSAMYLCASSLAVELYEQYFGPGTRLTVT.

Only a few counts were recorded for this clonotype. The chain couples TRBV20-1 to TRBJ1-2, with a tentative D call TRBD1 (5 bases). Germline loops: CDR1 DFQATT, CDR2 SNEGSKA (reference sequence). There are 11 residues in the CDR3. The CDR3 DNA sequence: TGCAAGGCAGGGCAGGCCTATGGCTACACCTTC. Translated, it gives CKAGQAYGYTF.

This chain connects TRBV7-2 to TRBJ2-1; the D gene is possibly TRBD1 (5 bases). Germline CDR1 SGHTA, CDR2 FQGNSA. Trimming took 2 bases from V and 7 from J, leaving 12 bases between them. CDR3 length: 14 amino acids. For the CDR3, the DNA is TGTGCCAGCAGCTTAAGAGTAGCAGGGAATGAGCAGTTCTTC. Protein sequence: CASSLRVAGNEQFF.

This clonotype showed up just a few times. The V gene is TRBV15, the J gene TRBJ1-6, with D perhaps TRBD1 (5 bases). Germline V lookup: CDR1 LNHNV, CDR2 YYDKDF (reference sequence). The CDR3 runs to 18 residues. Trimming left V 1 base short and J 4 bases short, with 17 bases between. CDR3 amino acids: CATSRAPRGPPYNSPLHF. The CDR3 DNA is TGTGCCACCAGCAGAGCGCCGAGGGGACCGCCTTATAATTCACCCCTCCACTTT.

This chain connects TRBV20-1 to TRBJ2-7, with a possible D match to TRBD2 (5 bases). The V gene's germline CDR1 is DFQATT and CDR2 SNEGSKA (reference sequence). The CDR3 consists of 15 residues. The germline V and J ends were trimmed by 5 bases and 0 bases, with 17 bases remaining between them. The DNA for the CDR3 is TGCAGTGCTCTGGGAAGGGCCGGAGGCTCCTACGAGCAGTACTTC. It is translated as CSALGRAGGSYEQYF.